These T cell receptor beta chains were read from a single sample in a study of OX40 agonist ivuxolimab in advanced cancers. Repertoires were generated with immunoSEQ multiplex PCR, while TCRdb's copy carries only in-frame clones and drops some. The sample consists of tens of thousands of clones, more than 70% of them appearing once. The sequences come from CD4+ or CD8+ T cells sorted from blood, collected in a trial of the OX40 agonist ivuxolimab. Receptors originate from an adult with an advanced solid tumor such as melanoma, head and neck, liver or kidney cancer. Each CDR3 is given with its conserved first and last residue. A D gene is named only where the DNA matches it firmly. Clone size is stated in some rows and not others, as once, few, many or a class when expanded.

j_call	d_call	v_call	clone_size	cdr3_aa	cdr3_nt
TRBJ2-6	.	TRBV6-1	.	CASSEGESNVLTF	TGTGCCAGCAGTGAGGGGGAATCCAACGTCCTGACTTTC
TRBJ1-2	.	TRBV7-8	once	CASSSGTTNYGYTF	TGTGCCAGCAGCTCCGGGACAACCAACTATGGCTACACCTTC
TRBJ2-7	TRBD2	TRBV5-4	few	CASSVAGSVYEQYF	TGTGCCAGCAGCGTAGCGGGAAGCGTCTACGAGCAGTACTTC
TRBJ2-5	TRBD2	TRBV7-9	.	CASELAGVVETQYF	TGTGCCAGCGAACTAGCGGGAGTGGTAGAGACCCAGTACTTC
TRBJ2-7	TRBD2	TRBV9	.	CASSFSGSTHEQYF	TGTGCCAGCAGCTTCAGCGGGAGTACCCACGAGCAGTACTTC
TRBJ2-2	.	TRBV4-1	.	CASSQVGEPGDTGELFF	TGCGCCAGCAGCCAAGTTGGGGAGCCTGGGGACACCGGGGAGCTGTTTTTT
TRBJ2-3	TRBD2	TRBV11-2	.	CASSSRGTSGRAGTDTQYF	TGTGCCAGCAGCTCCCGTGGGACTAGCGGGAGGGCCGGGACAGATACGCAGTATTTT
TRBJ2-7	.	TRBV25-1	once	CASSEKKRAYEQYF	TGTGCCAGCAGTGAAAAAAAGAGAGCCTACGAGCAGTACTTC
TRBJ2-1	.	TRBV5-1	.	CASSPSGAYNEQFF	TGCGCCAGCAGCCCATCAGGAGCTTACAATGAGCAGTTCTTC
TRBJ2-7	.	TRBV5-5	.	CASSLAGQLIDYEQYF	TGTGCCAGCAGCTTGGCGGGCCAACTAATCGACTACGAGCAGTACTTC
TRBJ1-1	TRBD1	TRBV25-1	.	CASSPRGQGEAFF	TGTGCCAGCAGTCCCCGAGGGCAGGGGGAGGCTTTCTTT
TRBJ2-3	.	TRBV21-1	.	CASSKVFGQPNQDTQYF	TGTGCCAGCAGCAAAGTTTTCGGACAGCCAAATCAAGATACGCAGTATTTT
TRBJ2-3	TRBD2	TRBV30	.	CAWSEGASGSTDTQYF	TGTGCCTGGAGTGAAGGGGCTAGCGGGAGTACAGATACGCAGTATTTT
TRBJ2-7	.	TRBV2	.	CASMNSFSYEQYF	TGTGCCAGCATGAACAGTTTTTCCTACGAGCAGTACTTC
TRBJ1-5	.	TRBV19	.	CASSIVAEGSQPQHF	TGTGCCAGTAGTATAGTGGCGGAGGGGAGTCAGCCCCAGCATTTT
TRBJ2-1	.	TRBV27	.	CASSLSRAYNEQFF	TGTGCCAGCAGTTTATCTAGGGCTTACAATGAGCAGTTCTTC
TRBJ2-3	TRBD2	TRBV10-2	.	CASTSGREIADTQYF	TGCGCCAGTACTAGTGGGCGGGAGATCGCAGATACGCAGTATTTT
TRBJ2-7	.	TRBV7-2	.	CASSLDGDEQYF	TGTGCCAGCAGCTTAGACGGGGACGAGCAGTACTTC
TRBJ2-1	TRBD2	TRBV5-6	large	CASSLESGLAGNYNEQFF	TGTGCCAGCAGCTTGGAATCGGGACTAGCGGGCAACTACAATGAGCAGTTCTTC
TRBJ1-2	TRBD1	TRBV5-1	medium-sized	CASSLALGQGAGNYGYTF	TGCGCCAGCAGCTTGGCCCTCGGGCAGGGGGCAGGGAACTATGGCTACACCTTC
TRBJ2-7	TRBD1	TRBV6-1	.	CASSDWDRAYEQYF	TGTGCCAGCAGTGATTGGGACAGGGCCTACGAGCAGTACTTC
TRBJ2-2	.	TRBV27	.	CATLEAGELFF	TGTGCCACCTTAGAGGCCGGGGAGCTGTTTTTT
TRBJ2-7	.	TRBV7-9	.	CASSLAARPYEQYF	TGTGCCAGCAGCTTAGCGGCCAGACCCTACGAGCAGTACTTC
TRBJ2-7	TRBD2	TRBV29-1	.	CSVLGLAGGPYYEQYF	TGCAGCGTTCTTGGACTAGCGGGAGGGCCGTACTACGAGCAGTACTTC
TRBJ2-7	.	TRBV13	.	CASSPHYEQYF	TGTGCCAGCAGCCCACACTACGAGCAGTACTTC
TRBJ2-7	.	TRBV30	.	CAWSSGGFHEQYF	TGTGCCTGGAGTTCTGGAGGGTTCCACGAGCAGTACTTC
TRBJ1-3	.	TRBV23-1	.	CASSPQRYPSGNTIYF	TGCGCCAGCAGTCCCCAGAGGTATCCCTCTGGAAACACCATATATTTT
TRBJ2-5	.	TRBV11-3	.	CASSLARSGETQYF	TGTGCCAGCAGCTTAGCCAGGTCTGGAGAGACCCAGTACTTC
TRBJ2-1	.	TRBV19	.	CASSIALYLEQFF	TGTGCCAGTAGTATAGCCCTGTATTTGGAGCAGTTCTTC
TRBJ2-3	TRBD2	TRBV27	.	CASSSTSGRWADTQYF	TGTGCCAGCAGTTCCACTAGCGGGAGATGGGCAGATACGCAGTATTTT
TRBJ2-1	TRBD2	TRBV6-4	.	CASSPQTSGRSYNEQFF	TGTGCCAGCAGTCCCCAGACTAGCGGGAGGTCCTACAATGAGCAGTTCTTC
TRBJ2-5	.	TRBV5-6	.	CASSLDARQETQYF	TGTGCCAGCAGCTTGGACGCGAGACAAGAGACCCAGTACTTC
TRBJ2-7	TRBD2	TRBV9	.	CASSVGGLELHEQYF	TGTGCCAGCAGCGTGGGGGGACTAGAGCTCCACGAGCAGTACTTC
TRBJ2-7	TRBD2	TRBV10-3	.	CAISESASGDWEQYF	TGTGCCATCAGTGAGTCAGCTAGCGGGGACTGGGAGCAGTACTTC
TRBJ2-1	.	TRBV2	.	CASSETGYEQFF	TGTGCCAGCAGTGAAACGGGTTATGAGCAGTTCTTC
TRBJ2-2	.	TRBV27	.	CASSRTSGGHTGELFF	TGTGCCAGCAGTAGAACTTCGGGCGGGCACACCGGGGAGCTGTTTTTT
TRBJ2-7	.	TRBV5-6	.	CASSLRGALYEQYF	TGTGCCAGCAGCCTACGGGGAGCCCTCTACGAGCAGTACTTC
TRBJ1-1	.	TRBV11-3	.	CASRTGWTEAFF	TGTGCCAGCAGAACAGGGTGGACTGAAGCTTTCTTT
TRBJ2-1	TRBD1	TRBV6-1	.	CASSETGTGGYNEQFF	TGTGCCAGCAGTGAAACCGGGACAGGGGGGTACAATGAGCAGTTCTTC
TRBJ2-3	TRBD1	TRBV27	.	CASSFGTGGTDTQYF	TGTGCCAGCAGTTTTGGGACAGGGGGCACAGATACGCAGTATTTT
TRBJ2-5	.	TRBV7-9	.	CASSALLQETQYF	TGTGCCAGCAGCGCCCTCCTTCAAGAGACCCAGTACTTC
TRBJ2-3	.	TRBV4-1	.	CASSPVLADTQYF	TGCGCCAGCAGCCCTGTGTTAGCAGATACGCAGTATTTT
TRBJ2-5	TRBD2	TRBV5-1	.	CASSSPGTSSGETQYF	TGCGCCAGCAGCTCCCCCGGGACTAGCTCTGGGGAGACCCAGTACTTC
TRBJ1-6	TRBD1	TRBV28	.	CASRPTGGHYNSPLHF	TGTGCCAGCAGACCTACAGGGGGGCATTATAATTCACCCCTCCACTTT
TRBJ2-3	TRBD2	TRBV28	.	CASSLAGLAGVTDTQYF	TGTGCCAGCAGTTTAGCGGGACTAGCGGGAGTCACAGATACGCAGTATTTT
TRBJ2-7	.	TRBV7-2	.	CASSQPRGRLSYEQYF	TGTGCCAGCAGCCAACCACGGGGGCGCCTCTCCTACGAGCAGTACTTC
TRBJ1-2	.	TRBV2	.	CASRETEPMGYTF	TGTGCCAGCAGGGAGACGGAGCCGATGGGCTACACCTTC
TRBJ2-3	.	TRBV2	.	CASSENRAPDTQYF	TGTGCCAGCAGTGAAAACAGGGCCCCAGATACGCAGTATTTT
TRBJ2-1	.	TRBV15	.	CATSRDNVYNEQFF	TGTGCCACCAGCAGAGATAACGTCTACAATGAGCAGTTCTTC
TRBJ2-5	TRBD2	TRBV7-9	.	CASSLTGGRGFRETQYF	TGTGCCAGCAGCTTAACTGGCGGGAGGGGATTCCGGGAGACCCAGTACTTC
TRBJ1-4	.	TRBV28	.	CASSALGGATNEKLFF	TGTGCCAGCAGTGCGCTTGGGGGAGCAACTAATGAAAAACTGTTTTTT
TRBJ2-1	.	TRBV27	.	CASSPGGAGYNEQFF	TGTGCCAGCAGTCCCGGAGGGGCGGGATACAATGAGCAGTTCTTC